This T cell receptor beta chain was captured in a study of blood T cell repertoires in COVID-19. Study in general: Material from acute and convalescent COVID-19 was sourced from the United States, Italy and Spain. PBMCs, B-cell-depleted T cells, or T cells were the source of the cDNA or gDNA that made up the material.

Germline V gives CDR1 SGHDT, CDR2 YYEEEE. Trimming left V 3 bases short and J 14 bases short, with 15 bases between. The CDR3 consists of 13 residues. Produced via immunoSEQ multiplex PCR; TCRdb's table is partial and in-frame only. Of under 140,000 clones detected, roughly four fifths appear once; the ten largest clones hold 15% to 20%. This clonotype was sampled from a woman aged 55-70 years with acute or convalescent COVID-19. The gene calls are TRBV5-6 and TRBJ1-6; TRBD1 might be the D (6 bases). Sequencing input: peripheral blood. The CDR3 DNA sequence: TGTGCCAGCAGCTCGTTCGCACACAGGGCCCTCCACTTT. It is translated as CASSSFAHRALHF.